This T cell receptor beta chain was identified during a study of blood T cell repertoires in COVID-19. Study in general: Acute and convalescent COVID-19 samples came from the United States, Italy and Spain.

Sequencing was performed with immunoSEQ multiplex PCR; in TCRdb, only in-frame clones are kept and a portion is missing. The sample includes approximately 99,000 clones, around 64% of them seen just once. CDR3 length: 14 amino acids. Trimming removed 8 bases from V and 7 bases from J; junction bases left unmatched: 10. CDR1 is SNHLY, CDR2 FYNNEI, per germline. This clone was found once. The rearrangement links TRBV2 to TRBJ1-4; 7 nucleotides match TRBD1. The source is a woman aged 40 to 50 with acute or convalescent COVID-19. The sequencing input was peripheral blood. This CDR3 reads CASGPGDSPEKLFF. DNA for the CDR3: TGTGCCAGCGGCCCTGGGGACAGTCCTGAAAAACTGTTTTTT.